These 18 T cell receptor beta chains were sequenced from one sample in a study of blood T cell repertoires in COVID-19. The protocol was immunoSEQ multiplex PCR, while the TCRdb copy is restricted to in-frame clones and leaves out a portion. The profile shows fewer than 60,000 clones, approximately 82% of them singletons. The sequenced sample consisted of peripheral blood. The receptor source for this set is a man aged 55 to 70 with acute or convalescent COVID-19.

DNA of the CDR3: TGTGCCAGCAAGAGTACGCAGTATTTT. This codes for CASKSTQYF. The chain is built from TRBV27 and TRBJ2-3; D ambiguous. Between the trimmed V and J ends, which lost 7 bases and 8 bases, there was a span of 4 bases. CDR3 length: 9 amino acids. Germline CDR1 reads MNHEY; CDR2 reads SMNVEV (reference sequence).

The rearrangement links TRBV28 to TRBJ1-2; D gene unclear. CDR1 MDHEN and CDR2 SYDVKM come from the germline V gene. Between the trimmed V and J ends, which lost 1 base and 12 bases, there was a span of 12 bases. The CDR3 contains 12 residues. In DNA form, the CDR3 reads TGTGCCAGCAGTTTATTCCTTCGAGAAAACACCTTC. Encoded protein: CASSLFLRENTF.

As DNA, the CDR3 is TGTGCCAGCAGTACCCGCGACTACAGGGGAACTGAAGCTTTCTTT. Its protein product is CASSTRDYRGTEAFF. The chain uses TRBV6-2 or TRBV6-3 and TRBJ1-1; TRBD1 matches at 7 bases. After removal of 5 bases from V and 5 bases from J, the junction contained 11 bases not matched to a gene. The CDR3 spans 15 residues. Germline-derived CDR1 and CDR2 are MNHEY and SVGEGT.

As DNA, the CDR3 is TGTGCCAGCGGAGCCGGGACAGATAACACCGGGGAGCTGTTTTTT. This sequence encodes CASGAGTDNTGELFF. The chain joins TRBV6-5 to TRBJ2-2, with 7 bases lining up with TRBD1. This CDR3 region has 15 residues. Germline V gene sequence: CDR1 MNHEY, CDR2 SVGAGI. J gave up 2 bases and V 8 bases, and 8 bases lay outside the gene matches.

The chain recombines TRBV7-2 with TRBJ2-5; a weak D match, TRBD1 (7 bases). Germline CDR1 reads SGHTA; CDR2 reads FQGNSA. The CDR3 runs 14 residues. V lost 3 bases and J lost 1, with 9 bases in between. CDR3 sequence: CASSFQGGQETQYF. The CDR3 DNA reads as TGTGCCAGCAGCTTCCAGGGGGGCCAAGAGACCCAGTACTTC. The whole variable domain, filled in from reference TRBV7-2 and TRBJ2-5, reads GAGVSQSPSNKVTEKGKDVELRCDPISGHTALYWYRQSLGQGLEFLIYFQGNSAPDKSGLPSDRFSAERTGGSVSTLTIQRTQQEDSAVYLCASSFQGGQETQYFGPGTRLLVL.

This chain connects TRBV9 to TRBJ2-2; 7 nucleotides agree with TRBD1. There are 14 residues in the CDR3. CDR1 SGDLS and CDR2 YYNGEE come from the germline V gene. The V segment lost 3 bases and the J segment 6 bases; nucleotides outside the gene matches: 5. Written as DNA, the CDR3 is TGTGCCAGCAGCGCCGCAACAGGGGCCGGGGAGCTGTTTTTT. It is translated as CASSAATGAGELFF.

DNA for the CDR3: TGCGCCAGCAGCCAAGTGAGCGGGGTTGGTTGGGGCTACACCTTC. It is translated as CASSQVSGVGWGYTF. The chain recombines TRBV4-1 with TRBJ1-2; D remains unclear. Germline values: CDR1 MGHRA, CDR2 YSYEKL. V was pared by 1 base and J by 8 bases, with 17 bases between. The CDR3 is 15 amino acids.

The CDR3 DNA reads TGCAGCGTTGAAGAGGAGCAGGGGTCACCCCTCCACTTT. Translating gives CSVEEEQGSPLHF. The rearrangement links TRBV29-1 to TRBJ1-6, with D possibly being TRBD1 (6 bases). Between the trimmed V and J ends, which lost 0 bases and 10 bases, there was a span of 10 bases. The CDR3 is made up of 13 amino acids. Germline CDR1 reads SQVTM; CDR2 reads ANQGSEA.

The rearrangement joins TRBV7-8 to TRBJ1-2, with 8 positions matching TRBD1. J was trimmed by 7 bases and V by 5 bases; bases with no gene match: 6. Germline lookup yields CDR1 SGHVS and CDR2 FQNEAQ. CDR3 length: 13 amino acids. The CDR3 DNA follows: TGTGCCAGCAGCCAGGACAGGGAGGGTGGCTACACCTTC. Translation gives CASSQDREGGYTF.

The chain uses TRBV2 and TRBJ2-7, with D possibly being TRBD2 (5 bases). V was shortened by 8 bases and J by 7 bases, with 15 bases between the two germline ends. The CDR3 is 12 amino acids. Germline V gene sequence: CDR1 SNHLY, CDR2 FYNNEI. CDR3 coding DNA: TGTGCCAGCGGGCGAGCGGCGAGGGAGCAGTACTTC. The encoded protein is CASGRAAREQYF.

The sample holds a few counts of this clone. This chain connects TRBV7-8 to TRBJ1-4; weak D call: TRBD1 (5 bases). The CDR3 runs to 13 residues. V gave up 3 bases and J gave up 5 bases, with 7 bases separating them. Germline CDR1 SGHVS, CDR2 FQNEAQ. The DNA of the CDR3 is TGTGCCAGCAGCTTCGACAGAAATGAAAAACTGTTTTTT. This gives the protein CASSFDRNEKLFF.

This sequence joins TRBV2 and TRBJ2-2; 9 bases fit TRBD1. V lost 4 bases, J lost 5 bases, and 14 bases stayed unmatched. CDR1 and CDR2 from the germline V gene are SNHLY and FYNNEI. The CDR3 sequence is 18 residues long. CDR3 sequence (DNA): TGTGCCAGCAGTGCAAGAGGCACGGGACAGGGAAAAACCGGGGAGCTGTTTTTT. It translates to CASSARGTGQGKTGELFF.

V and J are TRBV24-1 and TRBJ1-2, with TRBD1 identical over 8 bases. Germline lookup yields CDR1 KGHDR and CDR2 SFDVKD. The CDR3 is 14 amino acids. V was pared by 4 bases and J by 8 bases, with 8 bases of the junction left unmatched. Written as DNA, the CDR3 is TGTGCCACCAGTGACCCGGACAGGGCGGGCGGCTACACCTTC. Translated: CATSDPDRAGGYTF.

The chain uses TRBV11-2 and TRBJ2-3; TRBD2 aligns across 9 bases. CDR1 and CDR2 (germline): SGHAT, FQNNGV. Germline trimming cut 5 bases from V and 2 bases from J; bases unmatched to any gene: 8. CDR3 size: 16 residues. CDR3 sequence: CASSPRRGGATDTQYF. The DNA for the CDR3 is TGTGCCAGCAGCCCCCGCCGCGGGGGGGCCACAGATACGCAGTATTTT.

The CDR3 here is CASSLLGGAGELFF. The CDR3 coding sequence is TGTGCCAGCAGCTTATTGGGGGGAGCGGGGGAGCTGTTTTTT. This chain joins TRBV7-3 and TRBJ2-2, with D maybe TRBD2 (6 bases). Germline V lookup: CDR1 SGHTA, CDR2 FQGTGA. This CDR3 has 14 amino acids. V was pared by 2 bases and J by 8 bases, with 12 bases between.

This clone was seen only a few times. The V call is TRBV9, the J call TRBJ1-3; D is perhaps TRBD1 (5 bases). This CDR3 comprises 14 residues. Trimming took 3 bases from V and 6 from J, leaving 13 bases between them. The germline V gene has CDR1 SGDLS and CDR2 YYNGEE. CDR3 sequence (DNA): TGTGCCAGCAGCGGTGTTGGAGGGGCAAACACCATATATTTT. The encoded protein is CASSGVGGANTIYF.

This clone was observed once. The chain is built from TRBV2 and TRBJ1-1; D unclear. The CDR3 loop spans 15 amino acids. Looked up from germline, CDR1 is SNHLY and CDR2 is FYNNEI. V lost 8 bases and J 1 base, leaving 17 bases between the germline ends. In DNA, the CDR3 is TGTGCCAGCCGACGAGGGCTGGGAGGGAACACTGAAGCTTTCTTT. Its protein product is CASRRGLGGNTEAFF.

The chain uses TRBV5-1 and TRBJ2-3; TRBD1 matches 8 bases. The germline CDR1 and CDR2 sequences are SGHRS and YFSETQ. The CDR3 consists of 15 residues. V dropped 0 bases and J dropped 4; count of bases not matched to a gene: 4. The CDR3 region is CASSLGQGIADTQYF. Here the CDR3 DNA reads TGCGCCAGCAGCTTGGGACAGGGGATCGCAGATACGCAGTATTTT. The complete variable domain, with remaining parts taken from reference TRBV5-1 and TRBJ2-3, reads KAGVTQTPRYLIKTRGQQVTLSCSPISGHRSVSWYQQTPGQGLQFLFEYFSETQRNKGNFPGRFSGRQFSNSRSEMNVSTLELGDSALYLCASSLGQGIADTQYFGPGTRLTVL.